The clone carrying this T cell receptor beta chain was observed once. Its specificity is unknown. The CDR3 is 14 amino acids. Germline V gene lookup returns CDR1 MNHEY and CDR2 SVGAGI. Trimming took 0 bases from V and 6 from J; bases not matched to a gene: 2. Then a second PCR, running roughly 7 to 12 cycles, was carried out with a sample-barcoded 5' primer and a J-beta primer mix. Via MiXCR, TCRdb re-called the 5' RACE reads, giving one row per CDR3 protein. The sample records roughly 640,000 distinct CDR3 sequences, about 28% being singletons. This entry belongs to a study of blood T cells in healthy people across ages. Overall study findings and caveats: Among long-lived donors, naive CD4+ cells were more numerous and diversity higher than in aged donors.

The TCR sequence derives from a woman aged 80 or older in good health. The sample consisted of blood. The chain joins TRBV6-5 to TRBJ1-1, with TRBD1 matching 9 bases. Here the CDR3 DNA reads TGTGCCAGCAGTTACTCGACAGGGGGTCCTGAAGCTTTCTTT. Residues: CASSYSTGGPEAFF.